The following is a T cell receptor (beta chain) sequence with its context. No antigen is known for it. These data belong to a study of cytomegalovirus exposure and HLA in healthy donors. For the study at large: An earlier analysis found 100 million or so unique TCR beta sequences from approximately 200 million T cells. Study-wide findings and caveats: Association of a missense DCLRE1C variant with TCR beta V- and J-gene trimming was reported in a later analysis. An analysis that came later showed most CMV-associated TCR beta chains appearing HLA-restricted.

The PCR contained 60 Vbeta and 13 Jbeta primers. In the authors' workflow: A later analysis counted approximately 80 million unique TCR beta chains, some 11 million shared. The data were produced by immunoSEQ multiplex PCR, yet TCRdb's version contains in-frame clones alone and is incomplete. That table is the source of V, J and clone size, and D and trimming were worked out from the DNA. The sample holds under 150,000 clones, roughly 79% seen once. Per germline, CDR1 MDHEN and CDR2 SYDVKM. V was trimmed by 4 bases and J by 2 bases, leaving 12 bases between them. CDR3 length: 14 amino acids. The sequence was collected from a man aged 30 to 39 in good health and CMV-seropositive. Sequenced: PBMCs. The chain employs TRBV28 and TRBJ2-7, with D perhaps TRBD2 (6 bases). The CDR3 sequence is CASSSPGGAYEQYF. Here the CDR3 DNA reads TGTGCCAGCAGTTCACCCGGAGGGGCCTACGAGCAGTACTTC. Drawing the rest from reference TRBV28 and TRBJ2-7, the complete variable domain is DVKVTQSSRYLVKRTGEKVFLECVQDMDHENMFWYRQDPGLGLRLIYFSYDVKMKEKGDIPEGYSVSREKKERFSLILESASTNQTSMYLCASSSPGGAYEQYFGPGTRLTVT.